The clone carrying this T cell receptor beta chain was detected many times. Data came from immunoSEQ multiplex PCR; TCRdb stores just in-frame clones and leaves some out. The profile shows 200,000 or so clones, roughly 88% of them singletons. This sample is drawn from a study of blood T cell repertoires in COVID-19. The CDR3 is 15 residues long. After removal of 4 bases from V and 3 bases from J, the junction contained 6 bases not matched to a gene. The V gene's germline CDR1 is SEHNR and CDR2 FQNEAQ (reference sequence). The receptor's source is a man in his sixties with acute or convalescent COVID-19. This chain joins TRBV7-9 and TRBJ2-7, with TRBD1 matching over 10 bases. Input material: peripheral blood. The CDR3 nucleotides are TGTGCCAGCAGCTCCCCCCGGGACAGGGGCTACGAGCAGTACTTC. Translated, it gives CASSSPRDRGYEQYF.